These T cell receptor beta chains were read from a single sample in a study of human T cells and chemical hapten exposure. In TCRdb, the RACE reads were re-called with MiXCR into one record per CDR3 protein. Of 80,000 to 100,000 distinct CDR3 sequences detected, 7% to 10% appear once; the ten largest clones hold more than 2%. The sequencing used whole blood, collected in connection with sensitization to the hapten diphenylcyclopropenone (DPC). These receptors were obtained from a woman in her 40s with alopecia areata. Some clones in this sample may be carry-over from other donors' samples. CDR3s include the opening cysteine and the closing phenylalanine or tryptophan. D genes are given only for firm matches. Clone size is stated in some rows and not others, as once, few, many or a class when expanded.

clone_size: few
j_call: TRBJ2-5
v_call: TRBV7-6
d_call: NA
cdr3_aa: CASSLPQGGETQYF
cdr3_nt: TGTGCCAGCAGCTTGCCCCAGGGTGGAGAGACCCAGTACTTC

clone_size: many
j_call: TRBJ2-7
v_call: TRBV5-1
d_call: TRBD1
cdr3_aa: CASSGQGQGNGEQYF
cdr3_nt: TGCGCCAGCAGCGGACAGGGACAGGGGAACGGCGAGCAGTACTTC

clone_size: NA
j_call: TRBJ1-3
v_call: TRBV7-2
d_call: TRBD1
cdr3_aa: CASSRQGASGNTIYF
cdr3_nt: TGTGCCAGCAGCCGACAGGGGGCATCTGGAAACACCATATATTTT

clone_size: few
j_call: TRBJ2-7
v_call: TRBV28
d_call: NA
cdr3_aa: CASSLGWGEQYF
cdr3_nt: TGTGCCAGCAGTTTGGGCTGGGGTGAGCAGTACTTC

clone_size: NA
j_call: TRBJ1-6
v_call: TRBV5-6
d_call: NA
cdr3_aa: CASSSMGNSPLHF
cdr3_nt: TGTGCCAGCAGCTCAATGGGGAATTCACCCCTCCACTTT

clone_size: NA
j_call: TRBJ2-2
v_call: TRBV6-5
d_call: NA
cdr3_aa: CASRYGLQPGELFF
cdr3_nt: TGTGCCAGCAGATATGGACTACAACCCGGGGAGCTGTTTTTT

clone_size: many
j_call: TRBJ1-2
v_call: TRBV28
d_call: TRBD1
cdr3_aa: CASSLSFGQENYGYTF
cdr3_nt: TGTGCCAGCAGTTTATCCTTCGGACAGGAGAACTATGGCTACACCTTC

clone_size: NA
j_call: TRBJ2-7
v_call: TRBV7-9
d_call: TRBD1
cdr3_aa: CASSIRQGSSYEQYF
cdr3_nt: TGTGCCAGCAGCATTAGACAGGGGAGCTCCTACGAGCAGTACTTC

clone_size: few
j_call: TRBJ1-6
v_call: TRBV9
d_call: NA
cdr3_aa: CASSTNSSPLHF
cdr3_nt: TGTGCCAGCAGCACCAATTCTTCACCCCTCCACTTT

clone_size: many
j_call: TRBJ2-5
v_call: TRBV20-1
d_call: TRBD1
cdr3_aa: CSARRGRAYQETQYF
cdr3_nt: TGCAGTGCTCGCAGGGGGCGCGCGTACCAAGAGACCCAGTACTTC

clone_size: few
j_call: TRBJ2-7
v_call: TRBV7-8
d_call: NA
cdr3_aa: CASSFTSHEQYF
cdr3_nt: TGTGCCAGCAGCTTTACTAGCCACGAGCAGTACTTC

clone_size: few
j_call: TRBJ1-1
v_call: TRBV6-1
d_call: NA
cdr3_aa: CASIEGAANTEAFF
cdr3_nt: TGTGCCAGCATAGAAGGGGCGGCGAACACTGAAGCTTTCTTT

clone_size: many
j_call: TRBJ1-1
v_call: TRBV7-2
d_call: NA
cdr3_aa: CASSLAQNTEAFF
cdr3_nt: TGTGCCAGCAGCTTAGCCCAGAACACTGAAGCTTTCTTT

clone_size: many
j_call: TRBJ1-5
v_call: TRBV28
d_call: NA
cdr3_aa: CATSNVVSDQPQHF
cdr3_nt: TGTGCCACCTCAAACGTCGTCTCTGATCAGCCCCAGCATTTT

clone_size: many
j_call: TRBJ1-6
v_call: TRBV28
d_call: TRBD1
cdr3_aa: CASSARQGALYNSPLHF
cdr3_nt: TGTGCCAGCAGCGCCCGACAGGGGGCTCTGTATAATTCACCCCTCCACTTT

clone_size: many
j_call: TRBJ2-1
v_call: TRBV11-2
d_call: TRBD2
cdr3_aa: CASSLVPSGRGEQFF
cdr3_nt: TGTGCCAGCAGCTTAGTGCCTAGCGGGAGGGGTGAGCAGTTCTTC

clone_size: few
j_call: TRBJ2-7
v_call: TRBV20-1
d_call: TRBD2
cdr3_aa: CSARDGGTANYEQYF
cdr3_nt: TGCAGTGCTAGAGACGGGGGGACGGCCAACTACGAGCAGTACTTC

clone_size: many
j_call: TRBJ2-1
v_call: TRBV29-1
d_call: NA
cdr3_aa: CSVRDTPYNEQFF
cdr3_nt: TGCAGCGTTCGGGACACTCCCTACAATGAGCAGTTCTTC

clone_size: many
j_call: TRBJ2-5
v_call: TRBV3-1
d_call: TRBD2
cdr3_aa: CASSQGSGRFQETQYF
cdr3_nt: TGTGCCAGCAGCCAGGGTAGCGGGAGGTTCCAGGAGACCCAGTACTTC

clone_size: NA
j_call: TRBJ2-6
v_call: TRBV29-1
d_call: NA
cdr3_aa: CSAALAGPKSGANVLTF
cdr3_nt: TGCAGCGCTGCCTTGGCAGGTCCTAAGTCTGGGGCCAACGTCCTGACTTTC

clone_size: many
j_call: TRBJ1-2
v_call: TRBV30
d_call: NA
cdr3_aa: CAWVLDGNYGYTF
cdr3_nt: TGTGCCTGGGTCCTGGACGGCAACTATGGCTACACCTTC

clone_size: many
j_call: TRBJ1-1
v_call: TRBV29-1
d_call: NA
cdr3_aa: CSVETEPLRGTEAFF
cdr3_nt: TGCAGCGTTGAGACGGAACCATTGAGGGGTACTGAAGCTTTCTTT

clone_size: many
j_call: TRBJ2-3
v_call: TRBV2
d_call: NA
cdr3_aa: CASGRTAAGNTDTQYF
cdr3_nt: TGTGCCAGTGGAAGGACTGCCGCCGGGAACACAGATACGCAGTATTTT

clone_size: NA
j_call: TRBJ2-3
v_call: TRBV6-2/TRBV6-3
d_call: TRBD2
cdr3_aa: CASSSGLADPRGTDTQYF
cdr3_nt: TGTGCCAGCAGTTCTGGACTAGCGGACCCGAGGGGCACAGATACGCAGTATTTT

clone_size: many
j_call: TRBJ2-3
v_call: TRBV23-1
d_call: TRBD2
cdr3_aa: CASSPFSLQKTSGNTDTQYF
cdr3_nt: TGCGCCAGCAGCCCATTTAGCCTACAGAAGACTAGCGGAAACACAGATACGCAGTATTTT

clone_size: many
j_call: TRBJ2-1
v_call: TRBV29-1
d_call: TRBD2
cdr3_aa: CSAGRGGGYNEQFF
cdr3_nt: TGCAGCGCTGGGAGGGGAGGAGGCTACAATGAGCAGTTCTTC

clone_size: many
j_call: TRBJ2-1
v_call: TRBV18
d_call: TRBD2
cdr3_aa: CASSLQPGLAGVDEQFF
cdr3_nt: TGTGCCAGCTCACTTCAACCGGGACTAGCGGGAGTCGATGAGCAGTTCTTC

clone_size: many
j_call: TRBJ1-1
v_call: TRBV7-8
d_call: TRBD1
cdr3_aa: CASSSTGGSAFF
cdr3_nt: TGTGCCAGCAGCTCTACAGGGGGCTCAGCTTTCTTT

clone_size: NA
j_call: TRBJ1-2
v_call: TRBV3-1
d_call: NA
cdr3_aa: CASSPGESGYTF
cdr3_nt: TGTGCCAGCAGCCCAGGGGAGTCCGGCTACACCTTC

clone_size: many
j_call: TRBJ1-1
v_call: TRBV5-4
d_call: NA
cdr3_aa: CASSSTGNEAFF
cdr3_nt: TGTGCCAGCAGCTCGACAGGAAATGAAGCTTTCTTT

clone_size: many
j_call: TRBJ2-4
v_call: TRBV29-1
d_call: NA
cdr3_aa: CSVRGLLGDIQYF
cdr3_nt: TGCAGCGTACGGGGTCTCCTGGGGGACATTCAGTACTTC

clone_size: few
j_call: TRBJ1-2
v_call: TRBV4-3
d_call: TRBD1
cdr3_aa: CASSLDRGYNYGYTF
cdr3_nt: TGCGCCAGCAGCCTAGACAGGGGATATAACTATGGCTACACCTTC

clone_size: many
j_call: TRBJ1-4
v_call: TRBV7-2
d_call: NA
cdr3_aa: CASSLSGSNEKLFF
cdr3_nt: TGTGCCAGCAGCTTATCAGGGTCTAATGAAAAACTGTTTTTT

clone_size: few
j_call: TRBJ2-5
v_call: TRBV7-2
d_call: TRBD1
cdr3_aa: CASSQGTAGETQYF
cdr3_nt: TGTGCCAGCAGCCAAGGGACAGCAGGGGAGACCCAGTACTTC

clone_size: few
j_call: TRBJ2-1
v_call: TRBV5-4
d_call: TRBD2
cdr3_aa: CASSLTSGFYNEQFF
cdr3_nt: TGTGCCAGCAGCTTGACTAGCGGTTTTTACAATGAGCAGTTCTTC

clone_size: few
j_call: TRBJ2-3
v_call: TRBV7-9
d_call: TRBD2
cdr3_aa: CASSLDLAGRTDTQYF
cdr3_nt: TGTGCCAGCAGCTTAGACTTAGCGGGACGCACAGATACGCAGTATTTT

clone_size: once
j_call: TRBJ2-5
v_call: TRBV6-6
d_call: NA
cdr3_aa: CASSPQDVETQYF
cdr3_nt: TGTGCCAGCAGTCCCCAAGACGTGGAGACCCAGTACTTC

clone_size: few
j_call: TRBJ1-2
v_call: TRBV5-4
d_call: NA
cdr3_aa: CASSLGAGEGIYGYTF
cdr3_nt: TGTGCCAGCAGCTTGGGGGCCGGGGAGGGGATCTATGGCTACACCTTC

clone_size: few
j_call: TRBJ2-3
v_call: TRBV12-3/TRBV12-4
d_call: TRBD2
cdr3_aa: CANSPRAAGGLDTQYF
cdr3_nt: TGTGCCAACAGTCCGCGGGCAGCGGGAGGGCTGGATACGCAGTATTTT

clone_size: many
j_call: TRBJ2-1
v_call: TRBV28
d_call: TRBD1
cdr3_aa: CASSEGQGSYNEQFF
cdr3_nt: TGTGCCAGCAGTGAAGGACAGGGTTCGTACAATGAGCAGTTCTTC

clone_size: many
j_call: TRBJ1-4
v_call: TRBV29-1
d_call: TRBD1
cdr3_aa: CSGLGQGSEKLFF
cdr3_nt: TGCAGCGGATTAGGACAGGGGAGTGAAAAACTGTTTTTT

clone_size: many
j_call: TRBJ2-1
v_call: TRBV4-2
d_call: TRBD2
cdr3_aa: CASSQALAGGRGNSYNEQFF
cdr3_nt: TGTGCCAGCAGCCAAGCTCTAGCGGGAGGGAGGGGGAACTCCTACAATGAGCAGTTCTTC

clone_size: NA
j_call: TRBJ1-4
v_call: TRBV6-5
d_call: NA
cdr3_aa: CASSYSSSNEKLFF
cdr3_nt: TGTGCCAGCAGTTACTCATCGTCTAATGAAAAACTGTTTTTT

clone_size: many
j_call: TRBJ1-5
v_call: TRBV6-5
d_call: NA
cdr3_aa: CASSYRGRGEPQHF
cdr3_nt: TGTGCCAGCAGTTATCGGGGACGTGGGGAGCCCCAGCATTTT

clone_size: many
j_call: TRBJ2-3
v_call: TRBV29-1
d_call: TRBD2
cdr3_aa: CSGAGTRGTDTQYF
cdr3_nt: TGCAGCGGGGCCGGGACTAGAGGCACAGATACGCAGTATTTT

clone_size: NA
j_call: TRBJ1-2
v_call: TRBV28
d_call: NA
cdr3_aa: CASSIGQVYGYTF
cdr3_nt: TGTGCCAGCAGTATTGGACAAGTCTATGGCTACACCTTC

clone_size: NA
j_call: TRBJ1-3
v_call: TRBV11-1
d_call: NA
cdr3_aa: CASSREAWSSGSGNTIYF
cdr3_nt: TGTGCCAGCAGCCGGGAGGCCTGGAGCTCTGGAAGTGGAAACACCATATATTTT

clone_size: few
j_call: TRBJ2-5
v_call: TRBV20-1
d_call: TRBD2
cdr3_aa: CSARNHGLAGGMPQETQYF
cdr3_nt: TGCAGTGCTAGAAACCATGGACTAGCGGGAGGGATGCCCCAAGAGACCCAGTACTTC

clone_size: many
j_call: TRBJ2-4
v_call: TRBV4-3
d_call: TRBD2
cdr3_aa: CASSQGSISRIGVRDSGRWDIQYF
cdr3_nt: TGCGCCAGCAGCCAAGGTTCCATTTCGCGTATCGGTGTTCGAGATAGCGGGAGATGGGACATTCAGTACTTC

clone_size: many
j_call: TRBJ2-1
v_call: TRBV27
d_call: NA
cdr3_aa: CASSSLNQNEQFF
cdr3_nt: TGTGCCAGCAGTTCCCTGAATCAAAATGAGCAGTTCTTC